This TCR beta chain was captured in a study of T cells in narcolepsy. Broader study findings: Blood of same and different patients, but not healthy controls, reportedly held recurring autoreactive clonotypes.

V lost 7 bases and J 2 bases, leaving 14 bases between the germline ends. Germline V CDR1 and CDR2: MNHEY, SMNVEV (reference sequence). The CDR3 totals 15 residues. TCRdb's table, derived via immunoSEQ multiplex PCR, lists solely in-frame clones and lacks some. The sample consists of over 30,000 clones, around 85% of them appearing once. To note about this clone: Its antigen is undetermined.

The chain couples TRBV27 to TRBJ2-2; D may be TRBD1 (6 bases). What was sequenced was CD45RA- memory CD4+ T cells from PBMCs. The receptor's source is a human donor with narcolepsy. CDR3 nucleotides: TGTGCCAGCAACTCGGGCAGGGGAAACACCGGGGAGCTGTTTTTT. Protein sequence: CASNSGRGNTGELFF.